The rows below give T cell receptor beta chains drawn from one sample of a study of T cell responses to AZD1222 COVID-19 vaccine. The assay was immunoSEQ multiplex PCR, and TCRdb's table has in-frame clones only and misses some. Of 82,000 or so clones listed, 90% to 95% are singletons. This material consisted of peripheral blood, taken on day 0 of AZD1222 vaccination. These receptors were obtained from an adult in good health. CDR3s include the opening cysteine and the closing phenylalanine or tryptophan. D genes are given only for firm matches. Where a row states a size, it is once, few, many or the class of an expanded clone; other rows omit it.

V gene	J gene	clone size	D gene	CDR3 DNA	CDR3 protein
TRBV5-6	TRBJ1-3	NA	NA	TGTGCCAGCAGCTTAGGTTGGAGCTCTGGAAACACCATATATTTT	CASSLGWSSGNTIYF
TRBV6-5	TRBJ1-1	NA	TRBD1	TGTGCCAGCACCGAAGGGACAGGGGGCAGAACTGAAGCTTTCTTT	CASTEGTGGRTEAFF
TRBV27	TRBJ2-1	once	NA	TGTGCCAGCAGTTCTCGGATCTACAATGAGCAGTTCTTC	CASSSRIYNEQFF
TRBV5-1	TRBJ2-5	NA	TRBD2	TGCGCCAGCTTCCTTACCAGCGGGGGTGGGGAGACCCAGTACTTC	CASFLTSGGGETQYF
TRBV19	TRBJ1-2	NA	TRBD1	TGTGCCAGTAGTATAAACCTGGGACAGGGGAACTATGGCTACACCTTC	CASSINLGQGNYGYTF
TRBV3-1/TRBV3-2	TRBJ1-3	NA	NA	TGTGCCAGCCAACAGGGCTCTGGAAACACCATATATTTT	CASQQGSGNTIYF
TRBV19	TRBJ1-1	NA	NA	TGTGCCAGTAGGACCCTGGTAACCAACACTGAAGCTTTCTTT	CASRTLVTNTEAFF
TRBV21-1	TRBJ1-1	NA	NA	TGTGCCAGCAGCAAAGCGCTGGGGGACAGGGACGAAAACACTGAAGCTTTCTTT	CASSKALGDRDENTEAFF
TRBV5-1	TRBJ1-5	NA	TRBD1	TGCGCCAGCAGCTTGGGGGGGACAGCCAATCAGCCCCAGCATTTT	CASSLGGTANQPQHF
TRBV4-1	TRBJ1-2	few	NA	TGCGCCAGCAGCCAAGTGGCAGCCTACTATGGCTACACCTTC	CASSQVAAYYGYTF
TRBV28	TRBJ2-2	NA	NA	TGTGCCAGCAGTTATACAGGGTACACCGGGGAGCTGTTTTTT	CASSYTGYTGELFF
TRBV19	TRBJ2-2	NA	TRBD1	TGTGCCAGTAGTATGATCGGGACAGGGGTCTCGGTGGTCACCGGGGAGCTGTTTTTT	CASSMIGTGVSVVTGELFF
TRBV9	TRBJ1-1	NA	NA	TGTGCCAGCAGCGTAGGGGGCACTGAAGCTTTCTTT	CASSVGGTEAFF
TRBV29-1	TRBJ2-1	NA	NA	TGCAGCGGGCGTCTGGGTGAGCAGTTCTTC	CSGRLGEQFF
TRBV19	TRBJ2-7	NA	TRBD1	TGTGCCAGTAGTCTCCGTCCGGGACAGGGTTCCCACGAGCAGTACTTC	CASSLRPGQGSHEQYF
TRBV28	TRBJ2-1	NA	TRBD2	TGTGCCAGCAGTTTATGGCGCGGGGGGGCCAGTGAGCAGTTCTTC	CASSLWRGGASEQFF
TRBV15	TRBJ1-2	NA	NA	TGTGCCACCAGCAGAGGGGCAAACGAATTAGCTAACTATGGCTACACCTTC	CATSRGANELANYGYTF
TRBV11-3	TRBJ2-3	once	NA	TGTGCCAGCAGCTTAGATGCCCAGGGGTTGAATACGCAGTATTTT	CASSLDAQGLNTQYF
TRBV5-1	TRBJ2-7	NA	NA	TGCGCCAGTCGACTAGGGGGCTTCTCCTACGAGCAGTACTTC	CASRLGGFSYEQYF
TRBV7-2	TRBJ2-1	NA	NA	TGTGCCAGCAGCTCGGACAGTGGGTCCTACAATGAGCAGTTCTTC	CASSSDSGSYNEQFF
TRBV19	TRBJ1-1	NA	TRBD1	TGTGCCAGTAGGGTCTACGGGACAGGGGACACTGAAGCTTTCTTT	CASRVYGTGDTEAFF
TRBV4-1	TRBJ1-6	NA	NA	TGCGCCAGCAGCCAAGATCACGGGCGTTCACCCCTCCACTTT	CASSQDHGRSPLHF
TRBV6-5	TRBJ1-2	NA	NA	TGTGCCAGCAGTTCGAATTCCAGGGCGTTGAGTGGCTACACCTTC	CASSSNSRALSGYTF
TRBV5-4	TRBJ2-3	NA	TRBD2	TGTGCCAGCAGCCCCCGGATTGCTCTAGCGGGGGGGGATACGCAGTATTTT	CASSPRIALAGGDTQYF
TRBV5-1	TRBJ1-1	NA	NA	TGCGCCAGCAGGCAGTCTAGCATGAACACTGAAGCTTTCTTT	CASRQSSMNTEAFF
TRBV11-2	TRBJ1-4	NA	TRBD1	TGTGCCAGCAGCCCAGGACAGGTCAATGAAAAACTGTTTTTT	CASSPGQVNEKLFF
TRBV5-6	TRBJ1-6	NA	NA	TGTGCCAGCAGCACCCGGGACCCCCTGAATTCACCCCTCCACTTT	CASSTRDPLNSPLHF
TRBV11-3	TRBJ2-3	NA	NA	TGTGCCAGCAGCTTAGGGACTCGCGCAGTCACAGATACGCAGTATTTT	CASSLGTRAVTDTQYF
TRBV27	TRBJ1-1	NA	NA	TGTGCCAGCAGTTTATGGTCGGGACTTATGAACACTGAAGCTTTCTTT	CASSLWSGLMNTEAFF
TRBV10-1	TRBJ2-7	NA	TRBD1	TGCGCCAGCAGTGTAGGACAGGGCTACGAGCAGTACTTC	CASSVGQGYEQYF
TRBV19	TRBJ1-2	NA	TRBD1	TGTGCCAGTACCCGACAGGGGGCAAACTATGGCTACACCTTC	CASTRQGANYGYTF